The 30 T cell receptor beta chains below were found in one sample sequenced in a study of beta chain features in type 1 diabetes. TCRB transcripts that were expressed got sequenced, as all of the isolated RNA had been reverse transcribed. Using immunoSEQ multiplex PCR, the repertoire was profiled, and TCRdb retains in-frame clones only, with some absent. The sample shows under 95,000 clones, around a third of them seen only once. The sample was stem cell memory CD4+ T cells from blood. These receptors all stem from a woman between 18 and 30 years old in good health.

The gene calls are TRBV18 and TRBJ2-5; tentative D call: TRBD1 (6 bases). CDR3 length equals 15 residues. Trimming pared 6 bases from V and 1 base from J, leaving 15 bases between. Germline-derived CDR1 and CDR2 are KGHSH and LQKENI. The CDR3 sequence is CASSPQRDIQETQYF. As DNA, the CDR3 is TGTGCCAGCTCTCCGCAAAGGGACATCCAAGAGACCCAGTACTTC.

The chain couples TRBV6-5 to TRBJ2-7; tentative D call: TRBD2 (5 bases). The germline V gene encodes CDR1 MNHEY and CDR2 SVGAGI. V was pared by 0 bases and J by 4 bases, with 13 bases between. The CDR3 consists of 15 residues. In DNA form, the CDR3 reads TGTGCCAGCAGTTACTCGAGGGCTGTTGGTTACGAGCAGTACTTC. This encodes CASSYSRAVGYEQYF.

To note about this clone: The sample contains more than one DNA sequence encoding this CDR3. The chain links TRBV2 to TRBJ2-3; D gene uncertain. Trimming pared 5 bases from V and 0 bases from J, leaving 3 bases between. The CDR3 has 12 residues. CDR1 and CDR2 (germline): SNHLY, FYNNEI. Here the CDR3 reads CASSYSTDTQYF. The CDR3 region has the DNA TGTGCCAGCAGTTATAGCACAGATACGCAGTATTTT.

The chain carries TRBV18 and TRBJ2-6; D remains unclear. Deletions cut 7 bases from V and 1 base from J, with 8 bases between. The length of the CDR3 is 14 residues. From germline, CDR1 is KGHSH and CDR2 LQKENI. CDR3 loop: CASYHSSGANVLTF. CDR3 coding DNA: TGTGCCAGCTACCACAGTTCTGGGGCCAACGTCCTGACTTTC.

The table lists this clone with a count of one. This chain joins TRBV7-6 and TRBJ2-1; 12 nucleotides agree with TRBD2. Germline V gene lookup returns CDR1 SGHVS and CDR2 FNYEAQ. The CDR3 sequence is 16 residues long. After removal of 3 bases from V and 8 bases from J, the junction contained 8 bases not matched to a gene. CDR3 residues: CASSFPSSGGAHEQFF. Written as DNA, the CDR3 is TGTGCCAGCAGCTTCCCTTCTAGCGGGGGGGCCCATGAGCAGTTCTTC.

This clone was seen a few times. At one end the junction does not follow the germline gene, possibly because of a read error. The V and J genes are TRBV11-2 and TRBJ2-1; 9 positions agree with TRBD1. The CDR3 covers 13 residues. Germline CDR1 is SGHAT and CDR2 is FQNNGV. The CDR3 loop is CASSSRSGTGQLF. The CDR3 nucleotides read TGTGCCAGCAGCTCCAGATCTGGGACAGGGCAACTCTTC. Together with reference TRBV11-2 and TRBJ2-1, the CDR3 gives the full variable domain: EAGVAQSPRYKIIEKRQSVAFWCNPISGHATLYWYQQILGQGPKLLIQFQNNGVVDDSQLPKDRFSAERLKGVDSTLKIQPAKLEDSAVYLCASSSRSGTGQLFGPGTRLTVL.

The chain uses TRBV2 and TRBJ2-1, with D possibly TRBD2 on 5 matching bases. This CDR3 region has 12 residues. Germline V gives CDR1 SNHLY, CDR2 FYNNEI. Trimming pared 6 bases from V and 9 bases from J, leaving 12 bases between. The CDR3 loop is CASRVTSGEQFF. CDR3 nucleotide sequence: TGTGCCAGCAGGGTAACTAGTGGTGAGCAGTTCTTC.

This sequence joins TRBV5-4 and TRBJ1-1, with 8 bases that match TRBD1. V dropped 2 bases and J dropped 3; count of bases not matched to a gene: 9. The length of the CDR3 is 16 residues. The germline V gene has CDR1 SGHNT and CDR2 YYREEE (reference sequence). The CDR3 DNA reads as TGTGCCAGCAGCTTCGACAGGGGAAGGATTGACACTGAAGCTTTCTTT. The encoded protein is CASSFDRGRIDTEAFF.

This rearrangement joins TRBV7-9 to TRBJ2-7; perhaps TRBD1 as D (6 bases). The CDR3 covers 15 residues. Trimming took 5 bases from V and 0 from J, leaving 14 bases between them. In germline, CDR1 is SEHNR, CDR2 FQNEAQ (reference sequence). CDR3 sequence reads: CASSPVWGPSYEQYF. In DNA, the CDR3 is TGTGCCAGCAGCCCCGTGTGGGGGCCCTCCTACGAGCAGTACTTC. The full variable domain, completed using reference TRBV7-9 and TRBJ2-7, is DTGVSQNPRHKITKRGQNVTFRCDPISEHNRLYWYRQTLGQGPEFLTYFQNEAQLEKSRLLSDRFSAERPKGSFSTLEIQRTEQGDSAMYLCASSPVWGPSYEQYFGPGTRLTVT.

The chain uses TRBV19 and TRBJ1-5, with D unresolved. Germline assignment: CDR1 LNHDA and CDR2 SQIVND (reference sequence). This CDR3 has 13 residues. V was clipped by 5 bases and J by 5 bases, with 10 bases between them. For the CDR3, the DNA is TGTGCCAGTAGTCCGGAGTTTGATCAGCCCCAGCATTTT. Residues: CASSPEFDQPQHF.

This clone was seen a handful of times. This chain uses TRBV7-8 with TRBJ2-4; tentative D call: TRBD1 (5 bases). The V gene's germline CDR1 is SGHVS and CDR2 FQNEAQ. This CDR3 has 14 residues. V lost 0 bases, J lost 6 bases, and 9 bases lay in between. CDR3 sequence: CASSLAGQGNIQYF. The CDR3 nucleotides are TGTGCCAGCAGCTTAGCAGGGCAGGGAAACATTCAGTACTTC.

The sample holds a few counts of this clone. This chain uses TRBV7-6 with TRBJ2-5, with 7 positions matching TRBD1. V was pared by 5 bases and J by 1 base, with 10 bases of the junction left unmatched. Germline-derived CDR1 and CDR2 are SGHVS and FNYEAQ. The CDR3 has 16 amino acids. CDR3 protein: CASSVDPTGPQETQYF. The CDR3, as DNA: TGTGCCAGCAGCGTCGACCCGACAGGGCCCCAAGAGACCCAGTACTTC.

V is TRBV12-5 and J is TRBJ2-7; tentatively, D is TRBD2 (5 bases). The CDR3 totals 14 residues. Trimming left V 6 bases short and J 0 bases short, with 12 bases between. Germline V lookup: CDR1 LGHNT, CDR2 FRNRAP. The CDR3 DNA sequence: TGTGCTAGTGGCGGAGGACTTAGCTCCTACGAGCAGTACTTC. Residues: CASGGGLSSYEQYF.

The chain carries TRBV27 and TRBJ2-1, with 9 bases aligning to TRBD2. This CDR3 is built from 17 residues. The trim removed 5 bases at V and 2 bases at J, leaving 10 bases unmatched. Germline lookup yields CDR1 MNHEY and CDR2 SMNVEV (reference sequence). DNA for the CDR3: TGTGCCAGCAGTCCAGCCCTGGGACTAGCTGCCTACAATGAGCAGTTCTTC. Translation gives CASSPALGLAAYNEQFF.

This clone appeared a few times. The chain links TRBV29-1 to TRBJ1-5; D remains ambiguous. The CDR3 is made up of 16 amino acids. V lost 6 bases to trimming and J lost 9 bases, with 27 bases between them. CDR1 and CDR2 (germline): SQVTM, ANQGSEA. CDR3 protein: CSVASGGSALDGPQHF. CDR3 sequence (DNA): TGCAGCGTGGCCTCTGGCGGCTCGGCTCTTGATGGGCCCCAGCATTTT. The whole variable domain, filled in from reference TRBV29-1 and TRBJ1-5, reads SAVISQKPSRDICQRGTSLTIQCQVDSQVTMMFWYRQQPGQSLTLIATANQGSEATYESGFVIDKFPISRPNLTFSTLTVSNMSPEDSSIYLCSVASGGSALDGPQHFGDGTRLSIL.

The chain links TRBV25-1 to TRBJ2-5; the D gene is possibly TRBD1 (6 bases). Per the germline V gene, CDR1 is MGHDK and CDR2 is SYGVNS. This CDR3 has 15 residues. V was shortened by 2 bases and J by 4 bases, with 14 bases between the two germline ends. The DNA for the CDR3 is TGTGCCAGCAGTGAACATTGGGACACAGCAGAGACCCAGTACTTC. Protein product: CASSEHWDTAETQYF.

This clone was seen a handful of times. V usage is TRBV5-1 and J usage is TRBJ2-7; 10 bases fit TRBD1. Unmatched junction bases numbered 8, after V lost 3 bases and J lost 2 bases. This CDR3 contains 16 residues. Germline V gene data show CDR1 as SGHRS and CDR2 as YFSETQ. The CDR3 region is CASSSSPGTGAYEQYF. The CDR3 coding sequence is TGCGCCAGCAGCTCATCGCCCGGGACAGGGGCCTACGAGCAGTACTTC.

This rearrangement joins TRBV19 to TRBJ2-3; a weak D match, TRBD2 (6 bases). Germline CDR1 and CDR2: LNHDA and SQIVND (reference sequence). CDR3 length: 14 residues. Trimming removed 5 bases at V and 1 base at J, with 10 bases between. CDR3 residues: CASSFQRGTDTQYF. CDR3 coding DNA: TGTGCCAGTAGTTTCCAGCGGGGCACAGATACGCAGTATTTT.

This chain uses TRBV7-9 with TRBJ2-7; D gene ambiguous. This CDR3 comprises 14 residues. Germline values: CDR1 SEHNR, CDR2 FQNEAQ (reference sequence). Trimming cost V 2 bases and J 5 bases, with 13 bases left between them. CDR3 region: CASSLPPLRDEQYF. The CDR3 DNA follows: TGTGCCAGCAGCTTACCCCCTCTTCGAGACGAGCAGTACTTC.

The chain is built from TRBV4-2 and TRBJ2-7; TRBD2 aligns across 9 bases. The CDR3 has 14 amino acids. The V gene's germline CDR1 is LGHNA and CDR2 YNFKEQ. J lost 4 bases, V lost 4 bases, and 5 bases had no gene match. CDR3 coding DNA: TGTGCCAGCAGCCGCGGGGGGGGGTCTTACGAGCAGTACTTC. Amino acids: CASSRGGGSYEQYF.

The chain is built from TRBV6-6 and TRBJ2-5, with a possible D match to TRBD2 (5 bases). V was trimmed by 7 bases and J by 2 bases, leaving 14 bases between them. Per the germline V gene, CDR1 is MNHNY and CDR2 is SVGAGI (reference sequence). The CDR3 has 14 amino acids. The CDR3 DNA reads TGTGCCAGCAAGCGAGCGGCTCTACAAGAGACCCAGTACTTC. Protein: CASKRAALQETQYF.

For the CDR3, the DNA is TGTGCCAGCACAGGGGACCTCTCCTACAATGAGCAGTTCTTC. It translates to CASTGDLSYNEQFF. The genes are TRBV10-3 and TRBJ2-1, with 7 bases fitting TRBD1. Germline trimming cut 10 bases from V and 0 bases from J; bases unmatched to any gene: 6. Germline values: CDR1 ENHRY, CDR2 SYGVKD. The CDR3 extends over 14 amino acids.

The chain carries TRBV7-3 and TRBJ2-1, with 14 positions matching TRBD2. V lost 5 bases and J lost 9; bases outside the gene matches: 6. Germline CDR1 is SGHTA and CDR2 is FQGTGA. The CDR3 runs to 15 residues. CDR3 residues: CASSPGLAGDREQFF. The CDR3 nucleotides are TGTGCCAGCAGCCCGGGACTAGCGGGGGACCGTGAGCAGTTCTTC.

About this clone: Other DNA sequences in this specimen translate into the identical CDR3. This chain uses TRBV2 with TRBJ2-5; D remains unclear. Per the germline V gene, CDR1 is SNHLY and CDR2 is FYNNEI. The CDR3 is made up of 11 amino acids. With 4 bases removed from V and 5 bases from J, the gap between germline ends came to 5 bases. The CDR3 nucleotides are TGTGCCAGCAGTGGTCAGGAGACCCAGTACTTC. It yields the protein CASSGQETQYF.

This chain uses TRBV2 with TRBJ2-2; tentatively, D is TRBD2 (6 bases). Germline CDR1 SNHLY, CDR2 FYNNEI. This CDR3 region has 13 residues. The V end lost 4 bases, the J end lost 6 bases, and 9 bases lay between the germline ends. The CDR3 sequence is CASSADYAGELFF. The CDR3, as DNA: TGTGCCAGCAGTGCGGACTACGCCGGGGAGCTGTTTTTT.

The genes are TRBV19 and TRBJ2-4, with 9 positions matching TRBD2. CDR1 LNHDA and CDR2 SQIVND come from the germline V gene (reference sequence). V lost 4 bases, J lost 6 bases, and 7 bases stayed unmatched. The CDR3 length is 15 residues. The CDR3 here is CASSRAGGPGNIQYF. The CDR3 DNA reads as TGTGCCAGTAGTAGGGCGGGAGGGCCGGGAAACATTCAGTACTTC.

V and J are TRBV7-9 and TRBJ2-1; 8 bases align to TRBD2. CDR3 size: 17 residues. Germline CDR1 reads SEHNR; CDR2 reads FQNEAQ (reference sequence). V shed 3 bases and J 7 bases; nucleotides not matched to a gene: 14. CDR3: CASSLFDGRGRTNEQFF. DNA for the CDR3: TGTGCCAGCAGCTTGTTTGACGGGAGGGGCCGAACAAATGAGCAGTTCTTC.

The chain uses TRBV12-5 and TRBJ1-1, with a possible D match to TRBD1 (6 bases). CDR1 LGHNT and CDR2 FRNRAP come from the germline V gene. V dropped 1 base and J dropped 1 base, with 7 bases sitting between them. The CDR3 runs to 14 residues. CDR3 in amino acids: CASGLGQENTEAFF. For the CDR3, the DNA is TGTGCTAGTGGTTTGGGACAGGAGAACACTGAAGCTTTCTTT.

The chain has TRBV2 and TRBJ2-7; possibly TRBD2 for D (6 bases). The CDR3 is 13 residues long. In germline, CDR1 is SNHLY, CDR2 FYNNEI. V was cut by 4 bases and J by 3 bases, with 10 bases left in between. The CDR3 bases are TGTGCCAGCAGTGCGGGACTTTACTACGAGCAGTACTTC. Translated, it gives CASSAGLYYEQYF.

The chain links TRBV4-2 to TRBJ1-1; 8 bases align to TRBD1. J gave up 0 bases and V 3 bases, and 6 bases lay outside the gene matches. The V gene's germline CDR1 is LGHNA and CDR2 YNFKEQ. The CDR3 spans 16 residues. The CDR3 bases are TGTGCCAGCAGCCATCAGGACAGGGCGGTGAACACTGAAGCTTTCTTT. Its translation is CASSHQDRAVNTEAFF.